This T cell receptor beta chain was sequenced for a study of blood T cell repertoires in COVID-19. Study-wide context: There were acute and convalescent COVID-19 samples, and they came from the United States, Italy and Spain.

CDR1 and CDR2 from the germline V gene are SGHAT and FQNNGV. Between the trimmed V and J ends, which lost 2 bases and 8 bases, there was a span of 15 bases. The CDR3 is made up of 15 amino acids. Per the original data handling: Researchers report that nucleated cell counts were estimated from reference gene primer amplification. Assay used: immunoSEQ multiplex PCR; TCRdb lists only in-frame clones, some missing. The V and J calls and the clone size are those of that table, but D and trimming were determined from the DNA. The sample lists roughly 410,000 clones; more than 80% were seen once. The clonotype originates from a man aged 40-49 years with acute or convalescent COVID-19. This chain joins TRBV11-2 and TRBJ1-4; TRBD1 is a possible D gene (6 bases). Sequencing was carried out using peripheral blood. CDR3 protein: CASSLNAGADEKLFF. The DNA for the CDR3 is TGTGCCAGCAGCTTAAACGCAGGGGCGGACGAAAAACTGTTTTTT.